Listed below are T cell receptor beta chains from one sample, sequenced in a study of blood T cell repertoires in COVID-19. Assay: immunoSEQ multiplex PCR; the TCRdb copy retains only in-frame clones and omits some. The sample yields 150,000 to 200,000 clones, less than 90% seen once. Sequencing was carried out using peripheral blood. Source of these receptors: a man in his 70s with active or convalescent COVID-19. CDR3s include the opening cysteine and the closing phenylalanine or tryptophan. A D gene is named only where the DNA matches it firmly. Size tells how often a clone was seen (once, few, many) or the class of an expanded clone, and some rows leave it out.

TRBJ1-6	TRBV7-8	-	-	CASSATGWFGSPLHF	TGTGCCAGCAGCGCTACAGGGTGGTTTGGTTCACCCCTCCACTTT
TRBJ2-5	TRBV10-3	-	TRBD1	CAVGTEGAQYF	TGTGCCGTAGGGACAGAAGGAGCCCAGTACTTC
TRBJ2-1	TRBV6-5	-	-	CASRKDYSYNEQFF	TGTGCCAGCAGGAAGGACTACTCCTACAATGAGCAGTTCTTC
TRBJ1-6	TRBV5-1	-	-	CASSLGTGERSPLHF	TGCGCCAGCAGCTTGGGAACAGGCGAGCGATCACCCCTCCACTTT
TRBJ2-2	TRBV5-4	-	TRBD2	CASSLATGGNTGELFF	TGTGCCAGCAGCTTGGCTACGGGAGGGAACACCGGGGAGCTGTTTTTT
TRBJ2-4	TRBV3-1/TRBV3-2	-	TRBD2	CASSQVWLAGGTAKNIQYF	TGTGCCAGCAGCCAAGTCTGGCTAGCGGGAGGAACAGCCAAAAACATTCAGTACTTC
TRBJ2-7	TRBV6-5	-	TRBD1	CASSTGTGGHEQYF	TGTGCCAGCAGTACCGGGACAGGGGGCCACGAGCAGTACTTC
TRBJ1-5	TRBV12-3/TRBV12-4	-	-	CASSLGYNQPQHF	TGTGCCAGCAGTTTAGGTTACAATCAGCCCCAGCATTTT
TRBJ1-5	TRBV30	once	TRBD1	CAWDRGINQPQHF	TGTGCCTGGGACAGGGGGATCAATCAGCCCCAGCATTTT
TRBJ2-7	TRBV6-5	-	-	CASSYSSGVEVEQYF	TGTGCCAGCAGTTACTCGTCAGGGGTGGAGGTCGAGCAGTACTTC
TRBJ1-5	TRBV7-8	-	-	CASSSPHQPQHF	TGTGCCAGCAGCTCCCCTCATCAGCCCCAGCATTTT
TRBJ2-1	TRBV5-1	-	TRBD2	CASSLGLAGANEQFF	TGCGCCAGCAGCTTGGGACTAGCGGGAGCCAATGAGCAGTTCTTC
TRBJ2-3	TRBV6-6	-	TRBD1	CASSYSTGGGLDTQYF	TGTGCCAGCAGTTACTCGACAGGGGGCGGTTTGGATACGCAGTATTTT
TRBJ2-7	TRBV19	-	TRBD1	CASRITGGMPNEQYF	TGTGCCAGTAGGATAACAGGGGGAATGCCTAACGAGCAGTACTTC
TRBJ2-5	TRBV6-6	-	-	CASSYSEETQYF	TGTGCCAGCAGTTACAGTGAGGAGACCCAGTACTTC
TRBJ2-2	TRBV21-1	-	-	CASSKLSGGGTGGTGELFF	TGTGCCAGCAGCAAATTATCAGGTGGGGGGACAGGGGGCACCGGGGAGCTGTTTTTT
TRBJ1-2	TRBV2	-	-	CASSEIKMGRLNYGYTF	TGTGCCAGCAGTGAAATAAAGATGGGCAGGCTTAACTATGGCTACACCTTC
TRBJ2-2	TRBV9	-	TRBD1	CASSVTGGMNTGELFF	TGTGCCAGCAGCGTAACAGGGGGAATGAACACCGGGGAGCTGTTTTTT
TRBJ1-1	TRBV5-1	-	-	CASSLLSTDTEAFF	TGCGCCAGCAGCTTGCTATCAACGGACACTGAAGCTTTCTTT
TRBJ2-2	TRBV6-2/TRBV6-3	once	TRBD2	CASSGWGLAGRNTGELFF	TGTGCCAGCAGTGGTTGGGGACTAGCGGGACGCAACACCGGGGAGCTGTTTTTT
TRBJ1-2	TRBV19	-	TRBD1	CASSLNSQGEGYGYTF	TGTGCCAGTAGCCTCAACTCACAGGGGGAAGGCTATGGCTACACCTTC
TRBJ1-2	TRBV28	-	TRBD1	CASSANTGARTYGYTF	TGTGCCAGCAGCGCGAATACAGGGGCTAGGACCTATGGCTACACCTTC
TRBJ2-7	TRBV15	-	TRBD1	CATSRDRGTGSYEQYF	TGTGCCACCAGCAGAGATCGAGGGACAGGGTCCTACGAGCAGTACTTC
TRBJ2-3	TRBV27	-	-	CASSSGLRTDTQYF	TGTGCCAGCAGTTCGGGACTCAGAACAGATACGCAGTATTTT
TRBJ2-7	TRBV6-5	-	-	CASSSTEPSYEQYF	TGTGCCAGCAGTTCGACAGAGCCTTCCTACGAGCAGTACTTC
TRBJ2-1	TRBV5-6	-	TRBD1	CASFRTGGRLREQFF	TGTGCCAGCTTTCGGACAGGGGGCCGCCTCAGGGAGCAGTTCTTC
TRBJ2-3	TRBV5-6	-	-	CASSPGPPGGTPTDTQYF	TGTGCCAGCAGCCCTGGACCCCCAGGCGGGACCCCCACAGATACGCAGTATTTT
TRBJ2-3	TRBV19	-	-	CASSMTRSSTDTQYF	TGTGCCAGTAGTATGACTAGATCAAGCACAGATACGCAGTATTTT
TRBJ2-3	TRBV18	-	-	CASSPSRGQSTDTQYF	TGTGCCAGCTCACCATCCAGGGGACAAAGCACAGATACGCAGTATTTT
TRBJ1-3	TRBV25-1	-	-	CASSSPGNTIYF	TGTGCCAGCAGTTCCCCGGGAAACACCATATATTTT
TRBJ1-4	TRBV6-5	-	-	CASRSGHYNEKLFF	TGTGCCAGCAGATCGGGACACTATAATGAAAAACTGTTTTTT
TRBJ2-5	TRBV3-1/TRBV3-2	-	TRBD1	CASSRPDRYQETQYF	TGTGCCAGCAGCCGACCGGACAGGTACCAAGAGACCCAGTACTTC
TRBJ2-3	TRBV7-8	-	TRBD1	CASSQQGSTQYF	TGTGCCAGCAGCCAACAGGGGAGTACGCAGTATTTT
TRBJ2-7	TRBV29-1	-	-	CSVEAGKGEQYF	TGCAGCGTTGAGGCAGGGAAGGGCGAGCAGTACTTC
TRBJ1-3	TRBV28	-	-	CASSRKIQGLGNTIYF	TGTGCCAGCAGTCGTAAAATCCAGGGCCTTGGAAACACCATATATTTT
TRBJ1-6	TRBV18	-	-	CASSSDSTSSYNSPLHF	TGTGCCAGCTCATCCGACTCGACGAGCTCCTATAATTCACCCCTCCACTTT
TRBJ1-1	TRBV23-1	-	-	CANKQGRLVTEAFF	TGCGCCAACAAACAGGGTAGATTGGTCACTGAAGCTTTCTTT
TRBJ2-7	TRBV6-5	-	TRBD2	CASSYQRGSYEQYF	TGTGCCAGCAGTTACCAGCGGGGCTCCTACGAGCAGTACTTC
TRBJ1-6	TRBV14	-	TRBD1	CASSQFGQGAYSPLHF	TGTGCCAGCAGCCAATTCGGACAGGGGGCTTATTCACCCCTCCACTTT
TRBJ1-1	TRBV18	-	-	CASSLGGLEAFF	TGTGCCAGCTCACTCGGGGGGCTTGAAGCTTTCTTT
TRBJ2-1	TRBV24-1	once	TRBD2	CATSDLTSGGLQQFF	TGTGCCACCAGTGACCTAACGAGCGGGGGGTTGCAGCAGTTCTTC
TRBJ2-1	TRBV7-2	-	-	CASTQRSASSYNEQFF	TGTGCCAGCACCCAGAGGAGCGCAAGCTCCTACAATGAGCAGTTCTTC